This record covers a single T cell receptor (beta chain). Its cognate antigen is unknown. This record comes from a study of Tregs in tolerant kidney transplant recipients. Study results and caveats: Biological reproducibility was not directly addressed in this study.

Unstimulated Tregs (CD4+CD25+CD127-) and CD4+CD25- non-Tregs were sorted from PBMCs. The data were produced by immunoSEQ multiplex PCR, yet TCRdb's version contains in-frame clones alone and is incomplete. This table has more than 90,000 clones, about 90% appearing once. The sequencing sample was made of CD4+ T cells from blood. The origin of this receptor is a human donor in good health.

The CDR3 is CASRPGLALSSEQFF. CDR3 DNA: TGTGCCAGCAGACCGGGACTAGCCCTAAGCAGTGAGCAGTTCTTC. The rearrangement uses TRBV7-9 and TRBJ2-1, with TRBD2 identical over 9 bases. Germline V gives CDR1 SEHNR, CDR2 FQNEAQ (reference sequence). This CDR3 region has 15 residues. Trimming removed 6 bases from V and 9 bases from J; junction bases left unmatched: 12.